The 5 T cell receptor beta chains below all came from one sample that was sequenced in a study of blood T cell repertoires in COVID-19. Libraries were prepared by immunoSEQ multiplex PCR; TCRdb keeps only in-frame clonotypes and omits some of them. The sample holds roughly 340,000 clones, around 87% seen once. The sample consisted of PBMCs or T cells enriched from blood (not recorded which). These receptors were collected from a man aged 18 to 30 who had recovered from COVID-19.

The chain uses TRBV5-1 and TRBJ1-5, with 7 bases aligning to TRBD1. Germline V lookup: CDR1 SGHRS, CDR2 YFSETQ. J was trimmed by 5 bases and V by 4 bases; bases with no gene match: 6. CDR3 length: 14 amino acids. The CDR3 DNA reads TGCGCCAGCAGCGGGGGCACAGGGGATCAGCCCCAGCATTTT. It yields the protein CASSGGTGDQPQHF. Based on the CDR3 plus reference TRBV5-1 and TRBJ1-5, the full variable domain is KAGVTQTPRYLIKTRGQQVTLSCSPISGHRSVSWYQQTPGQGLQFLFEYFSETQRNKGNFPGRFSGRQFSNSRSEMNVSTLELGDSALYLCASSGGTGDQPQHFGDGTRLSIL.

The rearrangement uses TRBV29-1 and TRBJ1-1, with D possibly matching TRBD1 (5 bases). CDR1 and CDR2 (germline): SQVTM, ANQGSEA. CDR3 length equals 14 residues. Trimming cost V 6 bases and J 0 bases, with 14 bases left between them. The CDR3 coding sequence is TGCAGCGTCCAAGTCGGGGGAATGAACACTGAAGCTTTCTTT. It is translated as CSVQVGGMNTEAFF.

V and J are TRBV7-3 and TRBJ2-1, with 7 bases matching TRBD2. V shed 4 bases, J shed 0 bases, and the junction held 15 bases outside the gene matches. CDR1 is SGHTA, CDR2 FQGTGA, per germline. This CDR3 contains 19 residues. The CDR3 loop is CASSSSLAVGPSSYNEQFF. CDR3 coding DNA: TGTGCCAGCAGCTCCTCCCTAGCGGTAGGCCCTAGCTCCTACAATGAGCAGTTCTTC. Drawing the rest from reference TRBV7-3 and TRBJ2-1, the complete variable domain is GAGVSQTPSNKVTEKGKYVELRCDPISGHTALYWYRQSLGQGPEFLIYFQGTGAADDSGLPNDRFFAVRPEGSVSTLKIQRTERGDSAVYLCASSSSLAVGPSSYNEQFFGPGTRLTVL.

This clone showed up just once. The chain recombines TRBV12-3 or TRBV12-4 with TRBJ2-1; D unclear. Between the trimmed V and J ends, which lost 5 bases and 12 bases, there was a span of 14 bases. The CDR3 loop spans 12 amino acids. CDR3 amino acids: CASSPTEPGQFF. The CDR3 DNA follows: TGTGCCAGCAGTCCCACTGAGCCGGGGCAGTTCTTC.

The V and J genes are TRBV28 and TRBJ1-3; possibly TRBD1 for D (6 bases). The CDR3 sequence is 15 residues long. V lost 3 bases and J 3 bases, leaving 12 bases between the germline ends. Germline V gene lookup returns CDR1 MDHEN and CDR2 SYDVKM. CDR3 sequence reads: CASSFYGQFGNTIYF. CDR3 in DNA: TGTGCCAGCAGTTTCTACGGACAGTTTGGAAACACCATATATTTT.